These 23 T cell receptor beta chains originate from one sample sequenced in a study of blood T cell repertoires in COVID-19. Sequencing used immunoSEQ multiplex PCR; TCRdb keeps in-frame clones, though not all of them. Among some 260,000 clones, 70% to 90% were seen once, and the ten largest hold about 0.99%. Sample: peripheral blood. These receptors all come from a woman in her 40s who had recovered from COVID-19.

The CDR3 is CASSQGGRETQYF. The CDR3 DNA reads as TGTGCCAGCAGCCAGGGGGGAAGGGAGACCCAGTACTTC. V is TRBV3-1 (or the pseudogene TRBV3-2) and J is TRBJ2-5; D might be TRBD2 (6 bases). The CDR3 is 13 residues long. Deletions cut 3 bases from V and 5 bases from J, with 10 bases between. From germline, CDR1 is LGHDT and CDR2 YNNKEL (reference sequence).

A single count supports this clone. The genes are TRBV3-1 (or the pseudogene TRBV3-2) and TRBJ1-3; D is unclear. The V and J ends lost 1 base and 0 bases respectively, with 13 bases between them. Germline CDR1 and CDR2: LGHDT and YNNKEL (reference sequence). The CDR3 spans 17 residues. The CDR3 protein is CASSQVPHKSSGNTIYF. The CDR3 DNA sequence: TGTGCCAGCAGCCAAGTCCCTCACAAATCCTCTGGAAACACCATATATTTT.

The chain has TRBV27 and TRBJ2-7, with a possible D match to TRBD2 (6 bases). This CDR3 is 13 amino acids long. The V end was cut by 2 bases, the J end by 4 bases, with 9 bases between. The germline gives CDR1 MNHEY, CDR2 SMNVEV (reference sequence). In nucleotides, the CDR3 is TGTGCCAGCAGTTTAGCGGGATTGTACGAGCAGTACTTC. It encodes CASSLAGLYEQYF.

This clone was seen a handful of times. V is TRBV5-1 and J is TRBJ2-7; TRBD2 matches 9 bases. Germline lookup yields CDR1 SGHRS and CDR2 YFSETQ. The CDR3 loop spans 18 amino acids. Trimming took 4 bases from V and 1 from J; bases not matched to a gene: 15. The CDR3 reads CASSRSFLAGSGSYEQYF. In nucleotides, the CDR3 is TGCGCCAGCAGCAGATCCTTCCTAGCGGGGAGTGGGTCCTACGAGCAGTACTTC.

This chain joins TRBV6-1 and TRBJ1-2; 7 bases map to TRBD1. Germline V gene data show CDR1 as MNHNS and CDR2 as SASEGT. The CDR3 runs to 16 residues. Trimming took 4 bases from V and 3 from J; bases not matched to a gene: 11. CDR3 region: CASSARDRADHYGYTF. The CDR3 nucleotides are TGTGCCAGCAGTGCCAGAGACAGGGCGGACCACTATGGCTACACCTTC.

The chain has TRBV18 and TRBJ1-2, with D uncertain. Germline lookup yields CDR1 KGHSH and CDR2 LQKENI. The CDR3 consists of 13 residues. V lost 5 bases and J lost 8, with 15 bases in between. DNA of the CDR3: TGTGCCAGCTCAGTGGAACAACTGCGGGGCTACACCTTC. It encodes CASSVEQLRGYTF.

J is TRBJ1-1 and V is TRBV21-1; the D segment call TRBD1 is taken from the table without a DNA check. TRBV21-1 is reported as a pseudogene. The CDR3 loop spans 15 amino acids. The CDR3 DNA sequence: TGTGCCAGCAGCAGCCCAGGGGGCACGGACACTGAAGCTTTCTTT. Its translation: CASSSPGGTDTEAFF.

This chain uses TRBV5-1 with TRBJ1-1, with 7 positions matching TRBD1. The germline V gene encodes CDR1 SGHRS and CDR2 YFSETQ. This CDR3 comprises 15 residues. J gave up 0 bases and V 4 bases, and 6 bases lay outside the gene matches. The CDR3 sequence is CASSGGTALNTEAFF. For the CDR3, the DNA is TGCGCCAGCAGCGGGGGGACAGCCCTGAACACTGAAGCTTTCTTT.

A single count supports this clone. This rearrangement joins TRBV28 to TRBJ1-2; D is possibly TRBD1 (5 bases). V dropped 1 base and J dropped 5 bases, with 8 bases sitting between them. This CDR3 has 13 amino acids. Germline V gene lookup returns CDR1 MDHEN and CDR2 SYDVKM. CDR3 loop: CASSLFRGYGYTF. The CDR3 coding sequence is TGTGCCAGCAGTTTATTCCGGGGGTATGGCTACACCTTC.

The chain links TRBV6-5 to TRBJ2-3, with 11 bases matching TRBD2. The CDR3 has 15 residues. With V trimmed by 7 bases and J by 3 bases, 6 bases remained unmatched. Germline loops: CDR1 MNHEY, CDR2 SVGAGI. CDR3 region: CASTELAGVTDTQYF. The CDR3 nucleotides are TGTGCCAGCACCGAACTAGCGGGAGTTACAGATACGCAGTATTTT.

The CDR3 is CASSFPNYEQYF. The CDR3 DNA reads as TGTGCCAGCAGTTTCCCCAATTACGAGCAGTACTTC. The chain is built from TRBV12-3 or TRBV12-4 and TRBJ2-7; no definite D call. Between the trimmed V and J ends, which lost 3 bases and 4 bases, there was a span of 7 bases. This CDR3 has 12 amino acids.

V and J are TRBV7-9 and TRBJ1-2, with D tentatively TRBD1 (5 bases). The V and J ends lost 10 bases and 3 bases respectively, with 18 bases between them. Per germline, CDR1 SEHNR and CDR2 FQNEAQ (reference sequence). This CDR3 is 14 amino acids long. CDR3 nucleotides: TGTGCCACCACTACCGGGTGGGGCGACTATGGCTACACCTTC. Protein sequence: CATTTGWGDYGYTF.

V is TRBV7-2 and J is TRBJ1-2, with 7 bases that match TRBD1. CDR3 size: 14 residues. In germline, CDR1 is SGHTA, CDR2 FQGNSA. V lost 4 bases to trimming and J lost 3 bases; unmatched junction nucleotides: 5. The CDR3 sequence: CASSSRGRDYGYTF. DNA of the CDR3: TGTGCCAGCAGCTCGAGGGGGCGCGACTATGGCTACACCTTC.

J is TRBJ2-1 and V is TRBV3-1 (or the pseudogene TRBV3-2), with TRBD2 as a possible D gene (5 bases). The CDR3 length is 14 residues. V was cut by 1 base and J by 6 bases, with 10 bases left in between. Germline lookup yields CDR1 LGHDT and CDR2 YNNKEL (reference sequence). This CDR3 reads CASSQGAGPNEQFF. In DNA, the CDR3 is TGTGCCAGCAGCCAAGGGGCGGGTCCCAATGAGCAGTTCTTC.

V and J are TRBV5-1 and TRBJ2-1; no firm D call. The length of the CDR3 is 14 residues. Trimming took off 3 bases at V and 7 bases at J, with 14 bases between the two ends. Per germline, CDR1 SGHRS and CDR2 YFSETQ. The CDR3 region is CASSSLPLENEQFF. The DNA of the CDR3 is TGCGCCAGCAGCTCCCTCCCTCTAGAGAATGAGCAGTTCTTC.

The chain joins TRBV5-1 to TRBJ1-1, with D tentatively TRBD1 (6 bases). The CDR3 length is 14 residues. CDR1 and CDR2 (germline): SGHRS, YFSETQ. Trimming removed 0 bases from V and 11 bases from J, with 17 bases in between. Here the CDR3 DNA reads TGCGCCAGCAGCTTGGATGGTCAGGGGTTCACGGCTTTCTTT. Translation gives CASSLDGQGFTAFF.

This clone showed up just once. The chain has TRBV9 and TRBJ1-4; no firm D call. CDR3 length equals 13 residues. In germline, CDR1 is SGDLS, CDR2 YYNGEE. The ends were cut back, 3 bases at V and 12 bases at J, with 15 bases in the middle. CDR3 region: CASSATRTGELFF. The CDR3 DNA follows: TGTGCCAGCAGCGCGACCAGGACCGGGGAACTGTTTTTT.

The rearrangement joins TRBV6-5 to TRBJ2-7, with TRBD2 matching 7 bases. The CDR3 contains 14 residues. With V trimmed by 8 bases and J by 7 bases, 14 bases remained unmatched. Germline V gives CDR1 MNHEY, CDR2 SVGAGI. DNA for the CDR3: TGTGCCAGCCCCCCCCGGGAGGTAGTGGGGGAGCAGTACTTC. Amino acid sequence: CASPPREVVGEQYF.

V is TRBV6-2 or TRBV6-3 and J is TRBJ2-2; 10 nucleotides match TRBD2. The trim removed 0 bases at V and 6 bases at J, leaving 7 bases unmatched. This CDR3 comprises 17 residues. Germline assignment: CDR1 MNHEY and CDR2 SVGEGT. The CDR3 spells CASSYSLAGVLAGELFF. The CDR3 DNA follows: TGTGCCAGCAGTTACTCCCTAGCGGGAGTATTGGCCGGGGAGCTGTTTTTT.

The chain has TRBV7-2 and TRBJ2-3; 8 bases are a match to TRBD2. Germline CDR1 is SGHTA and CDR2 is FQGNSA. V was clipped by 1 base and J by 2 bases; unmatched bases: 8. The CDR3 is 17 residues long. The DNA of the CDR3 is TGTGCCAGCAGCTTAGGGGTGGGGACTAGGGACACAGATACGCAGTATTTT. Translation: CASSLGVGTRDTDTQYF.

A word on this clone: Additional DNA sequences in this sample encode the identical CDR3. The J gene is TRBJ1-3, the V gene TRBV5-4, with TRBD1 matching 8 bases. CDR1 and CDR2 (germline): SGHNT, YYREEE (reference sequence). CDR3 length: 16 residues. After removal of 4 bases from V and 0 bases from J, the junction contained 6 bases not matched to a gene. Here the CDR3 DNA reads TGTGCCAGCAGCCCCGGACAGGGCCGCTCTGGAAACACCATATATTTT. Translated, it gives CASSPGQGRSGNTIYF.

The V gene is TRBV6-4, the J gene TRBJ2-2, with 8 nucleotides matching TRBD2. The CDR3 loop spans 18 amino acids. Unmatched junction bases numbered 7, after V lost 0 bases and J lost 1 base. Germline values: CDR1 MRHNA, CDR2 SNTAGT. CDR3 sequence: CASSDSAGGRGNTGELFF. The CDR3 DNA reads TGTGCCAGCAGTGACTCGGCGGGAGGACGGGGGAACACCGGGGAGCTGTTTTTT.

The V call is TRBV6-2 or TRBV6-3, the J call TRBJ2-7; tentative D call: TRBD1 (6 bases). Germline assignment: CDR1 MNHEY and CDR2 SVGEGT. The CDR3 has 13 residues. V lost 6 bases and J 2 bases, leaving 11 bases between the germline ends. For the CDR3, the DNA is TGTGCCAGCAGCAGGGGCCTCCCCTACGAGCAGTACTTC. Amino acids: CASSRGLPYEQYF.